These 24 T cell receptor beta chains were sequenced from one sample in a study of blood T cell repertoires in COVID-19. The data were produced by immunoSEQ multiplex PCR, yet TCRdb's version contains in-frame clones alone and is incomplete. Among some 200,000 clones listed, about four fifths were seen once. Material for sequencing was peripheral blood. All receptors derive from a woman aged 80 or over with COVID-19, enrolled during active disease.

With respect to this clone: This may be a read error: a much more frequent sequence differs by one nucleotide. CDR3 in DNA: TGTGCCAGCAGACAGGGGAACACTGAAGCTTTCTTT. Translated, it gives CASRQGNTEAFF. The J gene is TRBJ1-1, the V gene TRBV6-6; D might be TRBD1 (6 bases). CDR1 and CDR2 (germline): MNHNY, SVGAGI (reference sequence). V was cut by 6 bases and J by 1 base, with 6 bases left in between. This CDR3 region has 12 residues.

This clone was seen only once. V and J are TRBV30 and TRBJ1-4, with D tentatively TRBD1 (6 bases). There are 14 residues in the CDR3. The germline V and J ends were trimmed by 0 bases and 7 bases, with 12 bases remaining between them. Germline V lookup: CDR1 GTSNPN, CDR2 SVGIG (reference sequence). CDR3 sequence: CAWSVRGGLEKLFF. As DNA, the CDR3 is TGTGCCTGGAGTGTACGAGGGGGTCTTGAAAAACTGTTTTTT. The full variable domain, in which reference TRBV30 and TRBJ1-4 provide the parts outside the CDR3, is SQTIHQWPATLVQPVGSPLSLECTVEGTSNPNLYWYRQAAGRGLQLLFYSVGIGQISSEVPQNLSASRPQDRQFILSSKKLLLSDSGFYLCAWSVRGGLEKLFFGSGTQLSVL.

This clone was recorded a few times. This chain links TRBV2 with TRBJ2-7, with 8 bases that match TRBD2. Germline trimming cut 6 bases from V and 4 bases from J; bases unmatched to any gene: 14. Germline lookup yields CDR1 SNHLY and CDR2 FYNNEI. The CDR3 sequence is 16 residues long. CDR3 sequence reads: CASRSLGGGTLYEQYF. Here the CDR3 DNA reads TGTGCCAGCAGGAGCCTCGGGGGGGGGACATTATACGAGCAGTACTTC. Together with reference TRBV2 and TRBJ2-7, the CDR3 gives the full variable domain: EPEVTQTPSHQVTQMGQEVILRCVPISNHLYFYWYRQILGQKVEFLVSFYNNEISEKSEIFDDQFSVERPDGSNFTLKIRSTKLEDSAMYFCASRSLGGGTLYEQYFGPGTRLTVT.

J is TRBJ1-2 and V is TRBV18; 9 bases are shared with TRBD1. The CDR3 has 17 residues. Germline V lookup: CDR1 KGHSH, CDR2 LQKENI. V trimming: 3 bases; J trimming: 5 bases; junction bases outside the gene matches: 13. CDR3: CASSPGLDRGEEYGYTF. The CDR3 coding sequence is TGTGCCAGCTCACCGGGGCTCGACAGGGGGGAAGAATATGGCTACACCTTC.

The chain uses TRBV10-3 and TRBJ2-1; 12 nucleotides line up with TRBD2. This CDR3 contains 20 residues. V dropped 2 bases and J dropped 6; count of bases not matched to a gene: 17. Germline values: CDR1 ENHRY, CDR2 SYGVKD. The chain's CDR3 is CAISEVGPTSGSGLGNEQFF. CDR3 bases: TGTGCCATCAGTGAGGTGGGACCGACTAGCGGGAGTGGGTTAGGCAATGAGCAGTTCTTC.

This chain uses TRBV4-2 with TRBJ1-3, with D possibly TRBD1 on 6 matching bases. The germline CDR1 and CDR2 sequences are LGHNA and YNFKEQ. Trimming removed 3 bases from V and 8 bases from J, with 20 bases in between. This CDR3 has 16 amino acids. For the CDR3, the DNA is TGTGCCAGCAGCCACGATATGAAGGGACAACGGCACACCATATATTTT. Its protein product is CASSHDMKGQRHTIYF.

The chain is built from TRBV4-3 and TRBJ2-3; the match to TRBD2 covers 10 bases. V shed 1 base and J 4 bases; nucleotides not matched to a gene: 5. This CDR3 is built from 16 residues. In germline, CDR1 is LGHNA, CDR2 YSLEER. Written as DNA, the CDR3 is TGCGCCAGCAGCCAAGGGGGACTAGCGAGGTCAGATACGCAGTATTTT. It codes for CASSQGGLARSDTQYF.

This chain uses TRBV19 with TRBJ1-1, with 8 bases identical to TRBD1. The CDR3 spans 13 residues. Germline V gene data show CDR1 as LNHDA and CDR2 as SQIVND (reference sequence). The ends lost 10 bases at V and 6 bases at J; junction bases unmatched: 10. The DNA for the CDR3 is TGTGCCACCAGGACAGGGTGGGGTCCTGAAGCTTTCTTT. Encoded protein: CATRTGWGPEAFF.

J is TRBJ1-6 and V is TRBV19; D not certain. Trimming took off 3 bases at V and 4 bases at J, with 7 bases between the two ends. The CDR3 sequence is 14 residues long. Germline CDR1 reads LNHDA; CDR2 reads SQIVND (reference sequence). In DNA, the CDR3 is TGTGCCAGTAGTATCTCGGGGTATAATTCACCCCTCCACTTT. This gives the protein CASSISGYNSPLHF.

CDR3 DNA: TGTGCCAGTAGTCCGGGACAGGGTAATTCACCCCTCCACTTT. Protein product: CASSPGQGNSPLHF. This chain joins TRBV19 and TRBJ1-6; TRBD1 matches 9 bases. The length of the CDR3 is 14 residues. The trim removed 5 bases at V and 6 bases at J, leaving 2 bases unmatched. CDR1 is LNHDA and CDR2 is SQIVND in the germline V gene (reference sequence).

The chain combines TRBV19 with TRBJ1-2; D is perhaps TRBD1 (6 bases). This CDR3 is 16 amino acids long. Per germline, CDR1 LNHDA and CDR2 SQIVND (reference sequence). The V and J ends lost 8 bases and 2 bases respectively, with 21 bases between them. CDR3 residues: CASRISPTGTNYGYTF. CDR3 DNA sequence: TGTGCCAGTCGAATATCCCCCACCGGGACAAACTATGGCTACACCTTC.

The CDR3 is CASSLIGGKETQYF. Written as DNA, the CDR3 is TGTGCCAGCAGCTTGATCGGGGGGAAAGAGACCCAGTACTTC. The chain is built from TRBV5-5 and TRBJ2-5; 7 bases match TRBD2. This CDR3 is built from 14 residues. CDR1 and CDR2 (germline): SGHKS, YYEKEE (reference sequence). V lost 1 base and J lost 3; bases outside the gene matches: 3.

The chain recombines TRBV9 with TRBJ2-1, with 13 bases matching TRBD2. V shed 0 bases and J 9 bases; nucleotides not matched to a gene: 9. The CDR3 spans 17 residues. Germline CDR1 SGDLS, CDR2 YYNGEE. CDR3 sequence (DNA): TGTGCCAGCAGCGTAGGGGGACTAGCGGGACCCCTCGGTGAGCAGTTCTTC. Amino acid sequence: CASSVGGLAGPLGEQFF.

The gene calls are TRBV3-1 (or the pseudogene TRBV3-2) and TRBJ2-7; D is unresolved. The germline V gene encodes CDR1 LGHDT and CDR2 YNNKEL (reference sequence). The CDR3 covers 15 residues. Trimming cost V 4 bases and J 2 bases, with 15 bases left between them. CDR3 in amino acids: CASSRRADWAYEQYF. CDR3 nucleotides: TGTGCCAGCAGCCGAAGAGCAGACTGGGCCTACGAGCAGTACTTC.

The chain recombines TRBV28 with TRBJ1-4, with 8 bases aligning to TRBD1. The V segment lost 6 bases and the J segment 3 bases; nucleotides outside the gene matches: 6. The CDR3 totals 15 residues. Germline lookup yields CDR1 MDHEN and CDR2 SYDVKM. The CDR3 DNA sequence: TGTGCCAGCAGCCCTACGACAGGGGCTAATGAAAAACTGTTTTTT. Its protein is CASSPTTGANEKLFF. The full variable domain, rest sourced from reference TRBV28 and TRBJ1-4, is DVKVTQSSRYLVKRTGEKVFLECVQDMDHENMFWYRQDPGLGLRLIYFSYDVKMKEKGDIPEGYSVSREKKERFSLILESASTNQTSMYLCASSPTTGANEKLFFGSGTQLSVL.

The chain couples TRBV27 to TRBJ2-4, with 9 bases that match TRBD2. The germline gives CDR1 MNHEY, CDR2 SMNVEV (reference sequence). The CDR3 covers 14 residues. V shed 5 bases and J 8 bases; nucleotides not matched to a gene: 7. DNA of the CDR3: TGTGCCAGCAGTCGTAGCGGGAGCGCGGACATTCAGTACTTC. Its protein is CASSRSGSADIQYF.

The CDR3 nucleotides read TGTGCCAGCAGTGATGTCCAGGGCTGGGCCAACGTCCTGACTTTC. Translated: CASSDVQGWANVLTF. The chain joins TRBV2 to TRBJ2-6; D is possibly TRBD1 (5 bases). The CDR3 contains 15 residues. Looked up from germline, CDR1 is SNHLY and CDR2 is FYNNEI. V gave up 3 bases and J gave up 5 bases, with 11 bases separating them.

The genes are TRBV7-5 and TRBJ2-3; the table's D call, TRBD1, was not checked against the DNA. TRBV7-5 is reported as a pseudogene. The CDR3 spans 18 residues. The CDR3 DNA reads TGTGCCAGAAGCTTAGTTACGGAGTGGGACAGGATATCTGATACGCAGTATTTT. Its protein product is CARSLVTEWDRISDTQYF.

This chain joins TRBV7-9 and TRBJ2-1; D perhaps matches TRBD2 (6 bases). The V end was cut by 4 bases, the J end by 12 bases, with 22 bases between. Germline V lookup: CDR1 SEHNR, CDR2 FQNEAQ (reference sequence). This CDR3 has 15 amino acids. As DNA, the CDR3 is TGTGCCAGCAGCTCTCACATTAGACTCCTGCGGGGGCAGTTCTTC. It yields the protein CASSSHIRLLRGQFF.

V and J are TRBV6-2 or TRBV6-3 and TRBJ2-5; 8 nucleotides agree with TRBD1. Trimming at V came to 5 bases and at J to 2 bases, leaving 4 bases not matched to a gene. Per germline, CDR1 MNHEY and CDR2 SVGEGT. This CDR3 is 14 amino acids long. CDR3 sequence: CASSQTGGQETQYF. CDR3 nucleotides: TGTGCCAGCAGTCAAACAGGGGGTCAAGAGACCCAGTACTTC.

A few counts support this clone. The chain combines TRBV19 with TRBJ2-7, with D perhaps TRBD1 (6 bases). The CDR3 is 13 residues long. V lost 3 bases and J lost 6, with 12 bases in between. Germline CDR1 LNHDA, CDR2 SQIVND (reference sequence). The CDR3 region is CASSMVRGSEQYF. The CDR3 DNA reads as TGTGCCAGTAGTATGGTAAGGGGGAGCGAGCAGTACTTC.

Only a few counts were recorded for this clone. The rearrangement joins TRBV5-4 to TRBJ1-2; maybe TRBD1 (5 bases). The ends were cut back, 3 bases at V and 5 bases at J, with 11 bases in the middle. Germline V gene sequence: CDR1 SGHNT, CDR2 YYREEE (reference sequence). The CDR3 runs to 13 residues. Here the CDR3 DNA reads TGTGCCAGCAGCTCGTCCCGGGGGTATGGCTACACCTTC. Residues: CASSSSRGYGYTF.

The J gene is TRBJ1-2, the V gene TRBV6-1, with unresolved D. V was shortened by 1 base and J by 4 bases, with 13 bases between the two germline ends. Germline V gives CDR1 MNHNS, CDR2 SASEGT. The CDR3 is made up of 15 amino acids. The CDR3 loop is CASSEDGGWIYGYTF. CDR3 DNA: TGTGCCAGCAGTGAAGACGGCGGGTGGATCTATGGCTACACCTTC.

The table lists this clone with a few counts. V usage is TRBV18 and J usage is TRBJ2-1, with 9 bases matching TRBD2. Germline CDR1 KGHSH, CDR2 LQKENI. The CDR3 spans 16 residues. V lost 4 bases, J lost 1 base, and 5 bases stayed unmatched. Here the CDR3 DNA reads TGTGCCAGCTCACTTACCCTAGCGGGGTCCTACAATGAGCAGTTCTTC. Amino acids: CASSLTLAGSYNEQFF.